The clone carrying this TCR beta chain was counted only a few times. These data belong to a study of shared T cell receptors in the human thymus. The protocol was immunoSEQ multiplex PCR, while the TCRdb copy is restricted to in-frame clones and leaves out a portion. The table records just under 550,000 clones, around three quarters of them present only once. Germline CDR1 and CDR2: LGHNA and YSLEER. The CDR3 runs 16 residues. Trimming left V 0 bases short and J 2 bases short, with 14 bases between. These records were also assigned to another study, of human thymus T cells. That investigation notes: Having corrective surgery for congenital heart defects, healthy Finnish infants were the ones who donated. Resections were taken during corrective heart surgery, and the thymus tissue came from these. Thymic TCR repertoires of unrelated people reportedly overlapped highly.

The chain combines TRBV4-3 with TRBJ2-7; D is undetermined. Sequencing input: thymocytes. This receptor was obtained from a boy in the first two years of life with a congenital heart defect. The CDR3 DNA reads TGCGCCAGCAGCCAAGATTCGCAAGAGATAGCCTACGAGCAGTACTTC. It yields the protein CASSQDSQEIAYEQYF.